What follows is one T cell receptor beta chain and its context. The antigen is not known. Profiled with immunoSEQ multiplex PCR; TCRdb holds only in-frame clones, not every one. Seen here are 1 million to 1.2 million clones, roughly 80% observed once, and the top ten hold approximately 0.95%. CDR1 is LNHDA, CDR2 SQIVND, per germline (reference sequence). V lost 6 bases, J lost 3 bases, and 4 bases stayed unmatched. The CDR3 length is 14 residues. The source of the sample is a study of shared clonotypes between healthy human individuals. Study-wide context: Each donor contributed plates that comprised three CD4 naive, three CD4 memory, two CD8 naive and one CD8 memory.

General study findings and limits: Limited genetic and exposure-history diversity came from having few donors. Although depth was large, rarefaction showed that sequencing of the sorted subsets was incomplete.

The gene calls are TRBV19 and TRBJ1-2, with 10 nucleotides matching TRBD1. This receptor was taken from a man aged 18 to 29 in good health. Some clones in this sample may be carry-over from other donors' samples. The sequencing input was memory CD4+ T cells from PBMCs. Stated subset: CD45RA-negative fraction. The CDR3 region is CASSPTGGDYGYTF. CDR3 nucleotide sequence: TGTGCCAGTAGCCCGACAGGGGGCGACTATGGCTACACCTTC.